The 15 T cell receptor beta chains in this list originate from one sample, sequenced in a study of blood T cell repertoires in COVID-19. Data came from immunoSEQ multiplex PCR; TCRdb stores just in-frame clones and leaves some out. The sample contains around 400,000 clones, more than 70% of which appear only once. Sequencing input: PBMCs or T cells enriched from blood (not recorded which). All receptors derive from a woman aged 18-35 years who had been exposed to COVID-19.

The chain carries TRBV28 and TRBJ1-1, with 12 bases lining up with TRBD1. The CDR3 runs to 17 residues. Looked up from germline, CDR1 is MDHEN and CDR2 is SYDVKM. V lost 3 bases and J lost 4; bases outside the gene matches: 9. CDR3 bases: TGTGCCAGCAGTTTGGGGGGGACAGGGGGCGGTCGCACTGAAGCTTTCTTT. Translated, it gives CASSLGGTGGGRTEAFF.

The chain is built from TRBV28 and TRBJ2-7, with 14 bases fitting TRBD2. This CDR3 has 15 residues. From germline, CDR1 is MDHEN and CDR2 SYDVKM. Unmatched junction bases numbered 2, after V lost 6 bases and J lost 1 base. The CDR3 spells CASRTSGGDSYEQYF. The DNA of the CDR3 is TGTGCCAGCAGGACTAGCGGGGGGGATTCCTACGAGCAGTACTTC.

The chain has TRBV27 and TRBJ2-7; D is possibly TRBD1 (6 bases). CDR1 is MNHEY and CDR2 is SMNVEV in the germline V gene (reference sequence). V was shortened by 8 bases and J by 2 bases, with 10 bases between the two germline ends. CDR3 length equals 12 residues. For the CDR3, the DNA is TGTGCCAGCTGGGGGCGGGCCTACGAGCAGTACTTC. Protein: CASWGRAYEQYF.

The V gene is TRBV2, the J gene TRBJ2-2; 11 nucleotides align to TRBD2. The germline V gene has CDR1 SNHLY and CDR2 FYNNEI. J lost 6 bases, V lost 5 bases, and 5 bases had no gene match. This CDR3 is 15 amino acids long. CDR3 loop: CASSPLAGVSGELFF. CDR3 DNA sequence: TGTGCCAGCAGTCCACTAGCGGGGGTGTCCGGGGAGCTGTTTTTT.

The chain has TRBV7-9 and TRBJ1-2; 12 bases agree with TRBD1. Germline lookup yields CDR1 SEHNR and CDR2 FQNEAQ (reference sequence). The V segment lost 5 bases and the J segment 8 bases; nucleotides outside the gene matches: 3. This CDR3 has 13 residues. DNA of the CDR3: TGTGCCAGCAGCGCCGGGACAGGGGGCGGCTACACCTTC. Translation: CASSAGTGGGYTF.

This rearrangement joins TRBV28 to TRBJ2-1, with D possibly matching TRBD2 (6 bases). The length of the CDR3 is 15 residues. Deletions cut 6 bases from V and 4 bases from J, with 16 bases between. Germline CDR1 MDHEN, CDR2 SYDVKM. The CDR3 spells CASRESPSEYNEQFF. DNA of the CDR3: TGTGCCAGCAGGGAGAGTCCTAGCGAATACAATGAGCAGTTCTTC.

This rearrangement joins TRBV6-4 to TRBJ1-2, with a tentative D call TRBD1 (5 bases). V lost 9 bases, J lost 4 bases, and 12 bases lay in between. Per germline, CDR1 MRHNA and CDR2 SNTAGT. The CDR3 extends over 12 amino acids. The CDR3 DNA is TGTGCCAGATTTAGGGGAACCTATGGCTACACCTTC. This sequence encodes CARFRGTYGYTF.

The chain is built from TRBV10-1 and TRBJ2-2; 7 nucleotides match TRBD2. V lost 4 bases to trimming and J lost 4 bases; unmatched junction nucleotides: 0. Germline CDR1 is WNHNN and CDR2 is SYGVQD (reference sequence). The CDR3 spans 13 residues. The CDR3 DNA reads as TGCGCCAGCAGTGCTAGCGGCACCGGGGAGCTGTTTTTT. This gives the protein CASSASGTGELFF.

The chain couples TRBV4-2 to TRBJ2-3; D is perhaps TRBD1 (5 bases). Germline V CDR1 and CDR2: LGHNA, YNFKEQ. The CDR3 is 17 amino acids. The V end lost 0 bases, the J end lost 5 bases, and 18 bases lay between the germline ends. For the CDR3, the DNA is TGTGCCAGCAGCCAAGATGACTCGACAGCCCCCGGAGATACGCAGTATTTT. Its protein product is CASSQDDSTAPGDTQYF.

Here the CDR3 DNA reads TGTGCCAGCAGTTTAACGACAGGGCATGGCTACACCTTC. Its protein product is CASSLTTGHGYTF. This sequence joins TRBV12-3 or TRBV12-4 and TRBJ1-2; 7 nucleotides agree with TRBD1. Trimming removed 2 bases from V and 6 bases from J; junction bases left unmatched: 3. The CDR3 contains 13 residues.

The chain carries TRBV2 and TRBJ2-3; 7 bases line up with TRBD2. Germline CDR1 is SNHLY and CDR2 is FYNNEI. Trimming removed 6 bases from V and 4 bases from J; junction bases left unmatched: 13. The CDR3 covers 16 residues. CDR3 amino acids: CASRALEAGSSDTQYF. The CDR3 coding sequence is TGTGCCAGCAGGGCCCTGGAAGCGGGGTCATCAGATACGCAGTATTTT.

This clone has just one count. J is TRBJ1-1 and V is TRBV7-9; weak D call: TRBD1 (6 bases). V lost 1 base and J lost 2, with 8 bases in between. This CDR3 has 14 amino acids. In germline, CDR1 is SEHNR, CDR2 FQNEAQ (reference sequence). For the CDR3, the DNA is TGTGCCAGCAGCTTAGAAGGGGGAAACACTGAAGCTTTCTTT. This encodes CASSLEGGNTEAFF.

This chain links TRBV2 with TRBJ2-2, with TRBD1 matching over 9 bases. V shed 4 bases and J 3 bases; nucleotides not matched to a gene: 6. Germline-derived CDR1 and CDR2 are SNHLY and FYNNEI. This CDR3 contains 16 residues. DNA for the CDR3: TGTGCCAGCAGTGGAGGAGGGACAGGGTACACCGGGGAGCTGTTTTTT. Translating it yields CASSGGGTGYTGELFF.

The V call is TRBV5-1, the J call TRBJ2-7, with TRBD1 identical over 12 bases. The germline gives CDR1 SGHRS, CDR2 YFSETQ. Germline trimming cut 4 bases from V and 7 bases from J; bases unmatched to any gene: 6. CDR3 size: 14 residues. The CDR3 nucleotides are TGCGCCAGCAGCCTGGGACAGGGGGCGAGGGAGCAGTACTTC. Protein: CASSLGQGAREQYF.

CDR3 coding DNA: TGTGCCAGCAGTAAGGGACAGTCCTATGGCTACACCTTC. Translation: CASSKGQSYGYTF. This chain connects TRBV27 to TRBJ1-2; 7 bases match TRBD1. V lost 5 bases and J lost 4; bases outside the gene matches: 4. This CDR3 has 13 amino acids. Germline V gives CDR1 MNHEY, CDR2 SMNVEV (reference sequence).